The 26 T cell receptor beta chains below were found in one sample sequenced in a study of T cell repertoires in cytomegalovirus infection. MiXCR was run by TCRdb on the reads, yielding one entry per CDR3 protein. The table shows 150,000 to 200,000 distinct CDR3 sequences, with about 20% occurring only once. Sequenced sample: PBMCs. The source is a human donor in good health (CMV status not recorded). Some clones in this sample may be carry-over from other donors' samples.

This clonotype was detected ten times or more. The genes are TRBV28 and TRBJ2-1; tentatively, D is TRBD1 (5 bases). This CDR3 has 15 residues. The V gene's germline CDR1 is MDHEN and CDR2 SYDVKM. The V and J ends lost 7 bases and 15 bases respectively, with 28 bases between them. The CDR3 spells CASTSTARRDRGGFF. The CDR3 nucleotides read TGTGCCAGCACCTCAACTGCGAGACGCGACAGAGGTGGGTTCTTC.

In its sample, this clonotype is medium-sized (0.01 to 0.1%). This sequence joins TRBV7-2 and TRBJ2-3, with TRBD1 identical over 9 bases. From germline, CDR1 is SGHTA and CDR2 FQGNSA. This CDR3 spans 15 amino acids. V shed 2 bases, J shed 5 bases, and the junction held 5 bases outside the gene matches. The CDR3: CASSLNRGQGDTQYF. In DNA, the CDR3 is TGTGCCAGCAGCTTAAACAGGGGGCAGGGAGATACGCAGTATTTT.

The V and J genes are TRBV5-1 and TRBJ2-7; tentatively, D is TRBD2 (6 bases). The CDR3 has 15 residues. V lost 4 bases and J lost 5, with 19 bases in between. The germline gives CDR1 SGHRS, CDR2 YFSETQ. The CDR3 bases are TGCGCCAGCAGCCCTCTGGGCGGGGTCCAGAACGAGCAGTACTTC. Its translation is CASSPLGGVQNEQYF.

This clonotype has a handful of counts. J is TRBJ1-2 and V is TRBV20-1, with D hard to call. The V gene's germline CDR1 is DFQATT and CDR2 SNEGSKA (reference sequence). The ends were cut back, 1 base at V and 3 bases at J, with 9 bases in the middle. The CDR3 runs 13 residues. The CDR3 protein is CSARGGRDYGYTF. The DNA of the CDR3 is TGCAGTGCTAGAGGAGGCAGAGACTATGGCTACACCTTC.

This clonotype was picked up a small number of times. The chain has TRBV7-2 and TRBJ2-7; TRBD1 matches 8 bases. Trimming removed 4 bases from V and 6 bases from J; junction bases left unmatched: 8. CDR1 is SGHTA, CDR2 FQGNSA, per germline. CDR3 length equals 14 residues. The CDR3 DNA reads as TGTGCCAGCAGCTCCGGACAGGGAACGGCCGAGCAGTACTTC. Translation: CASSSGQGTAEQYF.

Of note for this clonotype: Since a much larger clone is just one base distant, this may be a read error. In nucleotides, the CDR3 is TGTGCCAGCAGCTCCTCTAGAATAGCGGGAGGCAATGAGCAGTTCTTC. Translated, it gives CASSSSRIAGGNEQFF. The chain employs TRBV11-2 and TRBJ2-1; 10 positions agree with TRBD2. The length of the CDR3 is 16 residues. V was pared by 4 bases and J by 6 bases, with 9 bases of the junction left unmatched. Germline loops: CDR1 SGHAT, CDR2 FQNNGV.

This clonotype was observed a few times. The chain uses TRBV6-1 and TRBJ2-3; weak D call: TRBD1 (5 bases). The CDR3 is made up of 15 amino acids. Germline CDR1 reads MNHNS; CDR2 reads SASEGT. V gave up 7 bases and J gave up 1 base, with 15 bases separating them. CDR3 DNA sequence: TGTGCCAGCACCCAAACTGGGGCAGGCACAGATACGCAGTATTTT. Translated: CASTQTGAGTDTQYF.

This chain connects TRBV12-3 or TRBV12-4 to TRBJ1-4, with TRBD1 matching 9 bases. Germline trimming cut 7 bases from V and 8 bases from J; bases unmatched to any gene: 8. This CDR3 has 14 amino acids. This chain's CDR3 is CASKQGAGWEKLFF. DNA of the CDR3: TGTGCCAGCAAACAGGGGGCCGGTTGGGAAAAACTGTTTTTT.

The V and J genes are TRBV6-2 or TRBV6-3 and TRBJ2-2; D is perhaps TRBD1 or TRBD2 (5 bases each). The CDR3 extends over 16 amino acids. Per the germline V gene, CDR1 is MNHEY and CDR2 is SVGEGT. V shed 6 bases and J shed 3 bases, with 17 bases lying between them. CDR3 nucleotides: TGTGCCAGCAGACCCAAACTAGGGGTGGACACCGGGGAGCTGTTTTTT. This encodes CASRPKLGVDTGELFF.

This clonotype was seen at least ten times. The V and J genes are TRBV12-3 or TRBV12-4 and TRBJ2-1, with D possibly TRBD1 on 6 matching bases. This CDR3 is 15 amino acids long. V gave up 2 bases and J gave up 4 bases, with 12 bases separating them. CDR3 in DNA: TGTGCCAGCAGTTTAATGCAGGGGCGATACAATGAGCAGTTCTTC. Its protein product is CASSLMQGRYNEQFF.

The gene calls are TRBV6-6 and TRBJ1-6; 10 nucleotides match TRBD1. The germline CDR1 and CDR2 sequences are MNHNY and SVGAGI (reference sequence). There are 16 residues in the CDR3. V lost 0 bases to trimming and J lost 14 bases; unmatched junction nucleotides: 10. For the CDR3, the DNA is TGTGCCAGCAGTTACTCGGGACAGGGGAGGCTAGGGTCCCTCCACTTT. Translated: CASSYSGQGRLGSLHF.

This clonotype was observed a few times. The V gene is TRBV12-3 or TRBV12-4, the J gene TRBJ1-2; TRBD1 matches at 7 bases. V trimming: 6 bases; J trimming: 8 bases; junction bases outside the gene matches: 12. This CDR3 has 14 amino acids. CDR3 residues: CASRHGQVSKGYTF. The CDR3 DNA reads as TGTGCCAGCAGGCACGGACAGGTATCGAAAGGCTACACCTTC.

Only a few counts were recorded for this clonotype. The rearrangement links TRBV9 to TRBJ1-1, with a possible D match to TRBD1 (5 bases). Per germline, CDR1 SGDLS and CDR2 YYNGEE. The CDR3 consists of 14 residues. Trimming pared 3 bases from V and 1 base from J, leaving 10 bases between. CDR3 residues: CASSAEGWNTEAFF. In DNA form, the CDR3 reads TGTGCCAGCAGCGCCGAGGGGTGGAACACTGAAGCTTTCTTT.

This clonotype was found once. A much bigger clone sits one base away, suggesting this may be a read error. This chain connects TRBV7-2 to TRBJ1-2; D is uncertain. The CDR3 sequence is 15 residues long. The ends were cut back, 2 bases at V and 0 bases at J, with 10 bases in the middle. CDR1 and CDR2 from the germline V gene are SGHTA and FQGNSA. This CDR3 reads CASSLNNRPNYGYTF. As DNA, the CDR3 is TGTGCCAGCAGCTTAAACAACCGCCCTAACTATGGCTACACCTTC.

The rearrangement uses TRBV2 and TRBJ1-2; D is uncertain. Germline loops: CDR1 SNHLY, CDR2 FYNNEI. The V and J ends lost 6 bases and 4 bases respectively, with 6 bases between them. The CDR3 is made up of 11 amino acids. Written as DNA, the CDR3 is TGTGCCAGCAGACTCAGCTATGGCTACACCTTC. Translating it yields CASRLSYGYTF. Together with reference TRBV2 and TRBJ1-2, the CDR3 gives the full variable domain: EPEVTQTPSHQVTQMGQEVILRCVPISNHLYFYWYRQILGQKVEFLVSFYNNEISEKSEIFDDQFSVERPDGSNFTLKIRSTKLEDSAMYFCASRLSYGYTFGSGTRLTVV.

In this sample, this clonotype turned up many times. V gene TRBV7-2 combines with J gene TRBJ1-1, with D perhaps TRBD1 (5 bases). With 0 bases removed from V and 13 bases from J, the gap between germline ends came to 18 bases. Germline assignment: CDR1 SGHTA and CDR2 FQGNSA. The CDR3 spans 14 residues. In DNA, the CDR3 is TGTGCCAGCAGCTTAGCGGGGCGGCAGGGCGTAGGTTTCTTT. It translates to CASSLAGRQGVGFF.

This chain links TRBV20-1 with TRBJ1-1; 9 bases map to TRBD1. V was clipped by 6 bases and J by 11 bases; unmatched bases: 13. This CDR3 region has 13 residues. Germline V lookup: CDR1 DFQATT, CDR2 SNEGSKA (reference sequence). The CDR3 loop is CSAKWTGALKAFF. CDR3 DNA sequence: TGCAGTGCCAAGTGGACAGGGGCACTGAAGGCTTTCTTT.

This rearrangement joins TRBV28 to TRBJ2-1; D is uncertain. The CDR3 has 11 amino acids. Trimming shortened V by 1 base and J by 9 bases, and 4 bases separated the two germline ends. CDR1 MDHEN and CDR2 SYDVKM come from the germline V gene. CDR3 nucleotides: TGTGCCAGCAGTTTATCTCCTGAGCAGTTCTTC. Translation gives CASSLSPEQFF.

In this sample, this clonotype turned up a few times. The CDR3 nucleotides read TGTGCCAGCAGTTACTCTCGCACCTACGAGCAGTACTTC. Translated, it gives CASSYSRTYEQYF. The chain is built from TRBV12-3 or TRBV12-4 and TRBJ2-7; D ambiguous. V was clipped by 4 bases and J by 2 bases, with 9 bases between them. The CDR3 is 13 amino acids.

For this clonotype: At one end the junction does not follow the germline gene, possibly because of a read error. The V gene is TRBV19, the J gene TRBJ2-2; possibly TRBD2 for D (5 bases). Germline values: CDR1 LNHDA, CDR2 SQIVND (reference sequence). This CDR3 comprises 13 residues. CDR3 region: CASTTANTGDLFF. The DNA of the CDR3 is TGTGCCAGTACCACCGCGAACACCGGGGATCTGTTTTTT.

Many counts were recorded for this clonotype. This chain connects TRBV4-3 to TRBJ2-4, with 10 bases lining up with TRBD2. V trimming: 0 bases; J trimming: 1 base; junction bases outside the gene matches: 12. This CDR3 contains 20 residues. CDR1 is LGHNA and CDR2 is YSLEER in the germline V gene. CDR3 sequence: CASSQEFLAGVTGAKNIQYF. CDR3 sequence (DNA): TGCGCCAGCAGCCAAGAGTTCCTAGCGGGAGTTACGGGGGCCAAAAACATTCAGTACTTC.

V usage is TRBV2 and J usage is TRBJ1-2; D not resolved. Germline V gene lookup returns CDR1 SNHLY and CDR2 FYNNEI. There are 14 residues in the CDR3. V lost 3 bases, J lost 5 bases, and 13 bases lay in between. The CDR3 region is CASSDRFIGYGYTF. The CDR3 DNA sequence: TGTGCCAGCAGTGACAGGTTTATTGGGTATGGCTACACCTTC. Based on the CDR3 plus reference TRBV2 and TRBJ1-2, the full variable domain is EPEVTQTPSHQVTQMGQEVILRCVPISNHLYFYWYRQILGQKVEFLVSFYNNEISEKSEIFDDQFSVERPDGSNFTLKIRSTKLEDSAMYFCASSDRFIGYGYTFGSGTRLTVV.

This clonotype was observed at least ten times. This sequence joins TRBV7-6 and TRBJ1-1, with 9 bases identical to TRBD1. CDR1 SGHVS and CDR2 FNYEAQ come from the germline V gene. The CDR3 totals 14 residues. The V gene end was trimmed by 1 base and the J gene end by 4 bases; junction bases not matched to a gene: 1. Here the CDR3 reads CASSLDRGLTEAFF. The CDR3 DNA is TGTGCCAGCAGCTTAGACAGGGGGCTCACTGAAGCTTTCTTT.

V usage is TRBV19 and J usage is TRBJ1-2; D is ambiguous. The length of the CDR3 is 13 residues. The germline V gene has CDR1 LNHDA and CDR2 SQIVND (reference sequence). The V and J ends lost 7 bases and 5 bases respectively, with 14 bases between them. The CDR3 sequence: CASTPSIRYGYTF. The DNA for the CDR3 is TGTGCCAGTACCCCCTCCATCCGATATGGCTACACCTTC.

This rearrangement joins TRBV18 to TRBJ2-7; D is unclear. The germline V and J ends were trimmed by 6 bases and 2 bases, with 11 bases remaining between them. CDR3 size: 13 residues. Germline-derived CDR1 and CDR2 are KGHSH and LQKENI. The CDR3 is CASSQDSTYEQYF. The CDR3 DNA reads TGTGCCAGCTCGCAGGATTCAACCTACGAGCAGTACTTC.

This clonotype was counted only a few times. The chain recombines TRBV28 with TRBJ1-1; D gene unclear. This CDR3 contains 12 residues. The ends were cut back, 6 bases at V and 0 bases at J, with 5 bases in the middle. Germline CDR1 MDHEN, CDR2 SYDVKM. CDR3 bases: TGTGCCAGCAGCCCAGTGAACACTGAAGCTTTCTTT. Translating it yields CASSPVNTEAFF.